The 18 T cell receptor beta chains given below trace back to one sample, sequenced in a study of CD8 T cells in Susac syndrome. An amount of RNA that ranged from about 0.45 to 1 ug was reverse transcribed with random hexamers. Via MiXCR, TCRdb re-called the immunoSEQ multiplex PCR reads, giving one row per CDR3 protein. The table includes roughly 200,000 distinct CDR3 sequences, around 94% detected once. The source material was CD4+ T cells from PBMCs. These receptors all stem from a human donor with Susac syndrome.

The chain carries TRBV7-9 and TRBJ2-6; a weak D match, TRBD2 (5 bases). Trimming removed 6 bases from V and 0 bases from J, with 12 bases in between. The length of the CDR3 is 16 residues. From germline, CDR1 is SEHNR and CDR2 FQNEAQ (reference sequence). The CDR3 spells CASSYRSASGANVLTF. The DNA for the CDR3 is TGTGCCAGCAGTTACCGTAGCGCCTCTGGGGCCAACGTCCTGACTTTC. Based on the CDR3 plus reference TRBV7-9 and TRBJ2-6, the full variable domain is DTGVSQNPRHKITKRGQNVTFRCDPISEHNRLYWYRQTLGQGPEFLTYFQNEAQLEKSRLLSDRFSAERPKGSFSTLEIQRTEQGDSAMYLCASSYRSASGANVLTFGAGSRLTVL.

The chain combines TRBV19 with TRBJ2-2; no firm D call. The CDR3 totals 12 residues. CDR1 LNHDA and CDR2 SQIVND come from the germline V gene (reference sequence). V lost 9 bases to trimming and J lost 3 bases, with 8 bases between them. Here the CDR3 DNA reads TGTGCCAGCCAACGGGACACCGGGGAGCTGTTTTTT. Amino acids: CASQRDTGELFF. Drawing the rest from reference TRBV19 and TRBJ2-2, the complete variable domain is DGGITQSPKYLFRKEGQNVTLSCEQNLNHDAMYWYRQDPGQGLRLIYYSQIVNDFQKGDIAEGYSVSREKKESFPLTVTSAQKNPTAFYLCASQRDTGELFFGEGSRLTVL.

The rearrangement joins TRBV19 to TRBJ2-1; 11 nucleotides match TRBD2. V trimming: 9 bases; J trimming: 6 bases; junction bases outside the gene matches: 10. Germline loops: CDR1 LNHDA, CDR2 SQIVND (reference sequence). The CDR3 is 15 amino acids. The CDR3 DNA reads as TGTGCCAGCTTCCCTAGCGGGGGGCCCGGCAATGAGCAGTTCTTC. This encodes CASFPSGGPGNEQFF.

V is TRBV30 and J is TRBJ1-2, with TRBD1 identical over 7 bases. Germline assignment: CDR1 GTSNPN and CDR2 SVGIG (reference sequence). The CDR3 is 15 amino acids. The V gene end was trimmed by 3 bases and the J gene end by 4 bases; junction bases not matched to a gene: 11. CDR3 region: CAWRPKIGTAYGYTF. CDR3 in DNA: TGTGCCTGGAGACCTAAAATCGGGACAGCCTATGGCTACACCTTC.

The V gene is TRBV6-5, the J gene TRBJ2-3; no firm D call. The CDR3 has 15 amino acids. With 2 bases removed from V and 2 bases from J, the gap between germline ends came to 11 bases. Germline assignment: CDR1 MNHEY and CDR2 SVGAGI. This CDR3 is CASSYKGTFTDTQYF. The CDR3 nucleotides read TGTGCCAGCAGTTACAAGGGAACCTTCACAGATACGCAGTATTTT.

In the case of this clonotype: The junction departs from the called germline gene at one end, perhaps through a read error. This chain joins TRBV7-2 and TRBJ2-1; 8 bases map to TRBD2. CDR3 length: 16 amino acids. Germline V gene data show CDR1 as SGHTA and CDR2 as FQGNSA. CDR3 nucleotides: TGTGCCAGCAGTTTAGCGCTAGCGGGCGGCTACAATGAGCAGTTCTTC. As protein: CASSLALAGGYNEQFF.

This clonotype appeared once. The chain has TRBV5-8 and TRBJ2-7, with D perhaps TRBD1 or TRBD2 (5 bases each). V was pared by 2 bases and J by 0 bases, with 12 bases between. Germline V gene sequence: CDR1 SGHTS, CDR2 YDEGEE. This CDR3 region has 15 residues. The CDR3 is CASSFRDRFSYEQYF. The CDR3 DNA reads TGTGCCAGCAGCTTTCGGGACCGCTTCTCCTACGAGCAGTACTTC.

In nucleotides, the CDR3 is TGTGCCAGCAGCTTAGCGGGAAGTTTAAGGACCGGGGAGCTGTTTTTT. Translating it yields CASSLAGSLRTGELFF. This rearrangement joins TRBV7-9 to TRBJ2-2, with unresolved D. The CDR3 is 16 amino acids. V was trimmed by 0 bases and J by 5 bases, leaving 13 bases between them. Germline V gene lookup returns CDR1 SEHNR and CDR2 FQNEAQ (reference sequence).

The chain couples TRBV12-3 or TRBV12-4 to TRBJ2-7; 7 bases fit TRBD2. This CDR3 spans 13 amino acids. J gave up 3 bases and V 8 bases, and 7 bases lay outside the gene matches. CDR3 region: CASSAGSHYEQYF. The CDR3, as DNA: TGTGCCAGCTCAGCGGGATCCCACTACGAGCAGTACTTC.

The chain joins TRBV11-2 to TRBJ2-1; a weak D match, TRBD2 (6 bases). CDR1 is SGHAT and CDR2 is FQNNGV in the germline V gene. The CDR3 loop spans 20 amino acids. Trimming took 6 bases from V and 5 from J, leaving 32 bases between them. The CDR3 here is CASSLKLWGNSGEHNNEQFF. CDR3 coding DNA: TGTGCCAGCAGTTTAAAGTTATGGGGGAATAGCGGAGAACACAACAATGAGCAGTTCTTC.

The CDR3, as DNA: TGCGCCAGCAGCTCGGAACACTTCTCTGGGGCCAACGTCCTGACTTTC. It codes for CASSSEHFSGANVLTF. The rearrangement uses TRBV5-1 and TRBJ2-6; D call uncertain. The germline gives CDR1 SGHRS, CDR2 YFSETQ. This CDR3 contains 16 residues. V lost 3 bases and J lost 0, with 10 bases in between.

This chain joins TRBV28 and TRBJ2-4; 10 positions match TRBD1. The CDR3 has 18 amino acids. Per germline, CDR1 MDHEN and CDR2 SYDVKM. Germline trimming cut 3 bases from V and 1 base from J; bases unmatched to any gene: 9. The DNA of the CDR3 is TGTGCCAGCAGTTTTTTGACAGGGGGCATGGGGGCCAAAAACATTCAGTACTTC. Amino acid sequence: CASSFLTGGMGAKNIQYF.

The chain joins TRBV25-1 to TRBJ1-1; D is unresolved. V lost 4 bases and J lost 9, with 15 bases in between. The CDR3 extends over 13 amino acids. Germline CDR1 reads MGHDK; CDR2 reads SYGVNS. The CDR3 protein is CASSGLGTRQAFF. Written as DNA, the CDR3 is TGTGCCAGCAGTGGCTTGGGAACCCGACAAGCTTTCTTT. Supplemented by reference TRBV25-1 and TRBJ1-1, the full variable domain reads EADIYQTPRYLVIGTGKKITLECSQTMGHDKMYWYQQDPGMELHLIHYSYGVNSTEKGDLSSESTVSRIRTEHFPLTLESARPSHTSQYLCASSGLGTRQAFFGQGTRLTVV.

This clonotype occurred once. The chain uses TRBV7-3 and TRBJ2-5; D might be TRBD2 (5 bases). CDR1 is SGHTA, CDR2 FQGTGA, per germline. The CDR3 is 13 amino acids. Trimming cost V 4 bases and J 5 bases, with 11 bases left between them. The CDR3 region has the DNA TGTGCCAGCAGCTCACTAGGCGGGGAGACCCAGTACTTC. Its translation is CASSSLGGETQYF.

This chain joins TRBV28 and TRBJ1-1, with D unresolved. Germline loops: CDR1 MDHEN, CDR2 SYDVKM. The CDR3 is 12 residues long. Trimming left V 8 bases short and J 6 bases short, with 13 bases between. CDR3 sequence (DNA): TGTGCCAGCTCGGTCCTCGGGGCTGAAGCTTTCTTT. Residues: CASSVLGAEAFF.

V usage is TRBV20-1 and J usage is TRBJ2-7; 7 positions agree with TRBD2. Germline CDR1 and CDR2: DFQATT and SNEGSKA (reference sequence). The CDR3 is made up of 13 amino acids. Trimming cost V 3 bases and J 3 bases; bases outside gene matches: 5. The CDR3 region is CSASGGSHYEQYF. CDR3 nucleotide sequence: TGCAGTGCTAGCGGGGGGAGTCACTACGAGCAGTACTTC.

This clonotype was recorded once. Here the CDR3 DNA reads TGCAGTGCTCCGGGACAGGGACGCCAGCCCCAGCATTTT. It translates to CSAPGQGRQPQHF. The gene calls are TRBV20-1 and TRBJ1-5, with 9 bases lining up with TRBD1. The CDR3 totals 13 residues. The germline CDR1 and CDR2 sequences are DFQATT and SNEGSKA (reference sequence). J gave up 7 bases and V 5 bases, and 6 bases lay outside the gene matches.

This clonotype was detected once. This chain joins TRBV6-2 or TRBV6-3 and TRBJ2-3; D is undetermined. V lost 4 bases and J lost 3, with 8 bases in between. Germline CDR1 and CDR2: MNHEY and SVGEGT. The CDR3 contains 13 residues. As DNA, the CDR3 is TGTGCCAGCAGTTCCCAGGAGACAGATACGCAGTATTTT. Protein: CASSSQETDTQYF.